A single sample is the source of the 6 T cell receptor beta chains below, sequenced in a study of blood T cell repertoires in COVID-19. Assay used: immunoSEQ multiplex PCR; TCRdb lists only in-frame clones, some missing. Among around 250,000 clones listed, over 75% were seen once. Sequencing input: peripheral blood. The receptor source for this set is a human donor in a cohort sampled during active COVID-19.

This chain joins TRBV6-2 or TRBV6-3 and TRBJ2-7, with D possibly being TRBD1 (6 bases). Germline V gene lookup returns CDR1 MNHEY and CDR2 SVGEGT. The V and J ends lost 2 bases and 2 bases respectively, with 10 bases between them. The CDR3 has 14 residues. Here the CDR3 DNA reads TGTGCCAGCAGTTACGGCAGGGGCCCCTACGAGCAGTACTTC. As protein: CASSYGRGPYEQYF.

The chain is built from TRBV5-1 and TRBJ1-2; no firm D call. The germline gives CDR1 SGHRS, CDR2 YFSETQ. The CDR3 loop spans 14 amino acids. V lost 0 bases, J lost 4 bases, and 10 bases lay in between. The CDR3 region is CASSLDSQSYGYTF. CDR3 nucleotide sequence: TGCGCCAGCAGCTTGGATAGCCAGAGCTATGGCTACACCTTC.

The V gene is TRBV28, the J gene TRBJ1-2, with a possible D match to TRBD1 (5 bases). The CDR3 runs to 13 residues. The germline V and J ends were trimmed by 7 bases and 3 bases, with 12 bases remaining between them. Germline loops: CDR1 MDHEN, CDR2 SYDVKM. The chain's CDR3 is CASMPGSDYGYTF. CDR3 in DNA: TGTGCCAGCATGCCAGGGTCGGACTATGGCTACACCTTC.

This chain links TRBV11-2 with TRBJ1-4; D ambiguous. The CDR3 has 15 residues. In germline, CDR1 is SGHAT, CDR2 FQNNGV. Deletions cut 5 bases from V and 1 base from J, with 11 bases between. The CDR3 bases are TGTGCCAGCAGCAACTACCGGGTAACTAATGAAAAACTGTTTTTT. It encodes CASSNYRVTNEKLFF.

The rearrangement links TRBV6-2 or TRBV6-3 to TRBJ2-1, with 8 bases fitting TRBD2. J lost 4 bases, V lost 4 bases, and 12 bases had no gene match. The length of the CDR3 is 17 residues. Germline V gene sequence: CDR1 MNHEY, CDR2 SVGEGT. The CDR3, as DNA: TGTGCCAGCAGTTCATCTTTAAGCGGGAGAGTATACAATGAGCAGTTCTTC. Protein product: CASSSSLSGRVYNEQFF.

The chain employs TRBV9 and TRBJ2-3; 7 bases are shared with TRBD2. Germline trimming cut 6 bases from V and 3 bases from J; bases unmatched to any gene: 10. The CDR3 runs 15 residues. Germline CDR1 SGDLS, CDR2 YYNGEE. DNA for the CDR3: TGTGCCAGCACTACAGGCGGGAGCAAGACAGATACGCAGTATTTT. Its protein is CASTTGGSKTDTQYF.